The clone carrying this T cell receptor (beta chain) was counted only a few times. The source of the sample is a study of identical twins. With 0 bases removed from V and 0 bases from J, the gap between germline ends came to 11 bases. The CDR3 has 16 amino acids. Germline V gene sequence: CDR1 SGDLS, CDR2 YYNGEE. TCRdb used MiXCR to reprocess the 5' RACE reads, holding one entry per CDR3 protein. The sample consists of 500,000 or so distinct CDR3 sequences, approximately 15% of them appearing once. The data were also submitted as part of a second study, on yellow fever vaccine responses in identical twins.

The receptor was derived from a woman younger than 30 in good health. V usage is TRBV9 and J usage is TRBJ2-3; no reliable D call. Sequenced sample: CD4+ T cells sorted from blood. The CDR3 DNA sequence: TGTGCCAGCAGCGTAGAGGGTAGCAGAAGCACAGATACGCAGTATTTT. Protein: CASSVEGSRSTDTQYF.